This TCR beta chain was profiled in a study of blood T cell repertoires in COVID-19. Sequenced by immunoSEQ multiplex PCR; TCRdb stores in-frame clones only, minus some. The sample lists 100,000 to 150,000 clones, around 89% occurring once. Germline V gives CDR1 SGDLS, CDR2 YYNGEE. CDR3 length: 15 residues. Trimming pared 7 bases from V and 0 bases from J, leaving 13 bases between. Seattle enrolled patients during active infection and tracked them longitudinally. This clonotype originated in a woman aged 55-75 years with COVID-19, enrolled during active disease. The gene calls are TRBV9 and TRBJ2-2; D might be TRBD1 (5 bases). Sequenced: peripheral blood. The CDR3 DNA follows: TGTGCCAGCGAAGGACACTACGCGAACACCGGGGAGCTGTTTTTT. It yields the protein CASEGHYANTGELFF.